This T cell receptor beta chain was documented in a study of cytomegalovirus exposure and HLA in healthy donors. Study-level points and caveats: Cytomegalovirus-associated status was assigned to about 150 TCR beta chains. High sensitivity and specificity were reportedly achieved when the classifier diagnosed cytomegalovirus status. A few chains tied to CMV proved CMV antigen-specific in vitro. The majority of TCR sequences were rare, yet some public TCRs appeared in many donors.

TCRdb's copy holds only in-frame clones and misses some; the assay was immunoSEQ multiplex PCR. This table holds 200,000 to 250,000 clones, approximately 87% found once. Comments on this clone: Its target is unknown.

The sample comprised PBMCs. This clonotype was sampled from a woman under 30 in good health and CMV-seronegative.

CDR3 region: CAGATSGSSGNTIYF. CDR3 nucleotides: TGTGCCGGCGCGACGTCGGGGAGCTCTGGAAACACCATATATTTT. The rearrangement uses TRBV6-6 and TRBJ1-3, with no clear D. Germline CDR1 and CDR2: MNHNY and SVGAGI (reference sequence). The V end lost 11 bases, the J end lost 0 bases, and 17 bases lay between the germline ends. This CDR3 is built from 15 residues.